Shown below are 14 T cell receptor beta chains from a single sample sequenced in a study of T cell responses to AZD1222 COVID-19 vaccine (dated by TCRdb to about 2021). The library was generated by the immunoSEQ multiplex PCR assay. Here the immuneACCESS table is served through TCRdb, limited to in-frame sequences with V and J called. Missing clones are a known gap in these copies; in checked studies unresolved V genes cover under half, and the rest lacks a known reason. In this sample the table shows roughly 150,000 clones, less than 95% of which occur a single time. The ten most abundant clones make up around 4% of the sample. The time point label on this specimen signifies: baseline before first vaccination. Sequenced material: peripheral blood, taken on day 0 of AZD1222 vaccination. These TCRs come from an adult in good health.

This clone was picked up a small number of times. The chain has TRBV11-3 and TRBJ2-7; D remains ambiguous. The CDR3 length is 12 residues. Germline assignment: CDR1 SGHNT and CDR2 YENEEA. With 9 bases removed from V and 0 bases from J, the gap between germline ends came to 9 bases. In DNA, the CDR3 is TGTGCCAGTGGACGGAACTCCTACGAGCAGTACTTC. Protein sequence: CASGRNSYEQYF.

The genes are TRBV5-1 and TRBJ2-3; 8 bases are a match to TRBD2. The CDR3 consists of 19 residues. Germline V gene lookup returns CDR1 SGHRS and CDR2 YFSETQ. Germline trimming cut 0 bases from V and 2 bases from J; bases unmatched to any gene: 14. In DNA, the CDR3 is TGCGCCAGCAGCTTGGAACCGATCACGGGAGGGCCCATCACAGATACGCAGTATTTT. It is translated as CASSLEPITGGPITDTQYF.

A few counts support this clone. This rearrangement joins TRBV10-3 to TRBJ2-5, with D possibly matching TRBD1 (6 bases). The V gene's germline CDR1 is ENHRY and CDR2 SYGVKD. The CDR3 is 14 residues long. The V and J ends lost 6 bases and 2 bases respectively, with 13 bases between them. CDR3 sequence (DNA): TGTGCCATCAGGGCGATCGGACAGCAAGAGACCCAGTACTTC. Its translation: CAIRAIGQQETQYF.

The rearrangement links TRBV5-5 to TRBJ1-2; D is unresolved. Germline V gives CDR1 SGHKS, CDR2 YYEKEE (reference sequence). The V gene lost 1 base and the J gene lost 2 bases, with 9 bases spanning the gap. This CDR3 contains 14 residues. The CDR3 DNA follows: TGTGCCAGCAGCTTGACCAGAGGCAACTATGGCTACACCTTC. It yields the protein CASSLTRGNYGYTF.

The chain employs TRBV12-3 or TRBV12-4 and TRBJ2-1; no firm D call. The CDR3 has 11 amino acids. V lost 6 bases, J lost 8 bases, and 8 bases lay in between. CDR3 loop: CASSTNDEQFF. CDR3 DNA sequence: TGTGCCAGCAGCACCAACGATGAGCAGTTCTTC.

The V gene is TRBV28, the J gene TRBJ1-6; 7 bases are shared with TRBD1. V trimming: 2 bases; J trimming: 7 bases; junction bases outside the gene matches: 2. The CDR3 covers 14 residues. Germline V gene data show CDR1 as MDHEN and CDR2 as SYDVKM. The CDR3 reads CASSLDRENSPLHF. Written as DNA, the CDR3 is TGTGCCAGCAGTTTAGACAGGGAGAATTCACCCCTCCACTTT.

The V and J genes are TRBV20-1 and TRBJ1-1, with 9 bases lining up with TRBD1. Germline assignment: CDR1 DFQATT and CDR2 SNEGSKA (reference sequence). V lost 3 bases to trimming and J lost 4 bases; unmatched junction nucleotides: 6. The CDR3 consists of 14 residues. The CDR3 bases are TGCAGTGCTAGTGTCTCGGACAGGGGCACTGAAGCTTTCTTT. It codes for CSASVSDRGTEAFF.

This chain joins TRBV19 and TRBJ2-5, with 9 nucleotides matching TRBD1. The germline V gene has CDR1 LNHDA and CDR2 SQIVND (reference sequence). The V segment lost 3 bases and the J segment 2 bases; nucleotides outside the gene matches: 7. The CDR3 runs to 16 residues. The CDR3 DNA reads as TGTGCCAGTAGTATCCATTTAGACAGGGGGCAAGAGACCCAGTACTTC. Translated, it gives CASSIHLDRGQETQYF.

This chain connects TRBV20-1 to TRBJ1-3; no clear D. CDR1 DFQATT and CDR2 SNEGSKA come from the germline V gene (reference sequence). Trimming took off 3 bases at V and 4 bases at J, with 7 bases between the two ends. CDR3 size: 12 residues. CDR3 loop: CSASGQGNTIYF. The CDR3 nucleotides read TGCAGTGCTAGTGGGCAGGGAAACACCATATATTTT.

This clone appeared a single time. The chain has TRBV4-3 and TRBJ2-1; 12 positions agree with TRBD1. The CDR3 length is 18 residues. J lost 0 bases, V lost 6 bases, and 9 bases had no gene match. Germline loops: CDR1 LGHNA, CDR2 YSLEER. The CDR3 DNA is TGCGCCAGCAGACCCGGGACAGGGGGCGAGGGCTCCTACAATGAGCAGTTCTTC. It encodes CASRPGTGGEGSYNEQFF.

This chain joins TRBV14 and TRBJ1-4; no clear D gene. V lost 1 base, J lost 8 bases, and 14 bases lay in between. Looked up from germline, CDR1 is SGHDN and CDR2 is FVKESK. The CDR3 has 15 amino acids. CDR3 region: CASSQVGPTPEKLFF. CDR3 DNA: TGTGCCAGCAGCCAAGTCGGGCCGACTCCAGAAAAACTGTTTTTT.

The CDR3 protein is CASSPSAGGSYEQYF. The CDR3 region has the DNA TGCGCCAGCAGCCCATCCGCGGGAGGGTCCTACGAGCAGTACTTC. This chain uses TRBV5-1 with TRBJ2-7; 9 bases align to TRBD2. CDR3 length equals 15 residues. From germline, CDR1 is SGHRS and CDR2 YFSETQ. Trimming removed 4 bases from V and 1 base from J; junction bases left unmatched: 6. Full variable domain (remainder filled in from reference TRBV5-1 and TRBJ2-7): KAGVTQTPRYLIKTRGQQVTLSCSPISGHRSVSWYQQTPGQGLQFLFEYFSETQRNKGNFPGRFSGRQFSNSRSEMNVSTLELGDSALYLCASSPSAGGSYEQYFGPGTRLTVT.

The rearrangement links TRBV24-1 to TRBJ2-1; D is perhaps TRBD2 (6 bases). The CDR3 is 13 amino acids. The ends were cut back, 9 bases at V and 5 bases at J, with 13 bases in the middle. The germline V gene encodes CDR1 KGHDR and CDR2 SFDVKD. CDR3 sequence: CATGGLGNNEQFF. In DNA, the CDR3 is TGTGCCACCGGGGGACTGGGTAACAATGAGCAGTTCTTC.

This clone was detected once. This chain connects TRBV2 to TRBJ2-5; 13 nucleotides agree with TRBD2. Per the germline V gene, CDR1 is SNHLY and CDR2 is FYNNEI. CDR3 size: 16 residues. The V gene end was trimmed by 6 bases and the J gene end by 4 bases; junction bases not matched to a gene: 8. The CDR3 here is CASSRRTSGSGETQYF. The DNA for the CDR3 is TGTGCCAGCAGCCGCCGGACTAGCGGGAGTGGAGAGACCCAGTACTTC.